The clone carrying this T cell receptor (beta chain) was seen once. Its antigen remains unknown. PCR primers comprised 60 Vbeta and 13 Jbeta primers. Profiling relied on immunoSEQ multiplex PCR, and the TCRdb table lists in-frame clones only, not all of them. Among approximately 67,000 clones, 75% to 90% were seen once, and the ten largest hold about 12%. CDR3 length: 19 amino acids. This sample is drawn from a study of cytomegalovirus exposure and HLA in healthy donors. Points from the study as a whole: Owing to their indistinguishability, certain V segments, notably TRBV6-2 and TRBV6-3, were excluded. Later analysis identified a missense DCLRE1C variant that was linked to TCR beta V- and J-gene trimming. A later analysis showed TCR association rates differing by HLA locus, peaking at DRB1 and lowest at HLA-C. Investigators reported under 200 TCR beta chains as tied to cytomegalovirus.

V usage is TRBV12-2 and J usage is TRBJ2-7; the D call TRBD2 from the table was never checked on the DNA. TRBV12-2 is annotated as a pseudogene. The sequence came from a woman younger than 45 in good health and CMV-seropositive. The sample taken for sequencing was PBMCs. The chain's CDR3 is CASRLGGLAGGPSSYEQYF. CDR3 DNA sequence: TGTGCAAGTCGCTTAGGGGGGCTAGCGGGAGGGCCCAGCTCCTACGAGCAGTACTTC.